The rows below give T cell receptor beta chains drawn from one sample of a study of cytomegalovirus exposure and HLA in healthy donors. The data were produced by immunoSEQ multiplex PCR, yet TCRdb's version contains in-frame clones alone and is incomplete. Of some 110,000 clones listed, about 70% are singletons. What was sequenced was PBMCs. All receptors come from a woman in her fifties or sixties in good health and CMV-seropositive. The CDR3 runs from the conserved cysteine through the conserved F or W. The D gene is left open where the match is weak. Rows may omit the clone size; those that give it use once, few, many or a size class.

NA NA TRBJ1-6 TRBV19 TGTGCCAGTAGTACCGGACACTATAATTCACCCCTCCACTTT CASSTGHYNSPLHF
NA TRBD2 TRBJ2-1 TRBV7-9 TGTGCCAGCAGCAGTTCGGGACTAGCGGGACTCAATGAGCAGTTCTTC CASSSSGLAGLNEQFF
NA TRBD1 TRBJ1-5 TRBV2 TGTGCCAGCAGGGATTCCGGGACAGGGGTTTTAAGCAATCAGCCCCAGCATTTT CASRDSGTGVLSNQPQHF
once NA TRBJ1-2 TRBV9 TGTGCCAGCAGCGTAGCTCCTAACTATGGCTACACCTTC CASSVAPNYGYTF
NA NA TRBJ2-7 TRBV27 TGTGCCAGCAGAAACAGGGTTACTTCCTACTACGAGCAGTACTTC CASRNRVTSYYEQYF
NA NA TRBJ1-5 TRBV2 TGTGCCAGCAGCGAACAGGGTTATCAGCCTCAGCATTTT CASSEQGYQPQHF
NA NA TRBJ2-3 TRBV25-1 TGTGCCAGCAGTGAACCGGGACTGGGAGTAGATACGCAGTATTTT CASSEPGLGVDTQYF
NA NA TRBJ2-7 TRBV25-1 TGTGCCAGCAGTCAGACCGGGACTCTCTCCTACGAGCAGTACTTC CASSQTGTLSYEQYF
NA TRBD1 TRBJ2-7 TRBV19 TGTGCCAGTAGTATAGTACCGGGACAGGGAACCTACGAGCAGTACTTC CASSIVPGQGTYEQYF
NA NA TRBJ1-2 TRBV30 TGTGCCTGGAGTGTACTCGGACGTGGGTCCAGGGTCGGCTACACCTTC CAWSVLGRGSRVGYTF
once TRBD2 TRBJ2-3 TRBV30 TGTGCCTGGAGTCCGGCGGGGGGGGCGATAGATACGCAGTATTTT CAWSPAGGAIDTQYF
NA NA TRBJ2-3 TRBV27 TGTGCCAGCAGTTTATCCACAGTGTTAATCGCAGATACGCAGTATTTT CASSLSTVLIADTQYF
NA NA TRBJ2-3 TRBV19 TGTGCCAGTAGTATAGGGTTGGCTACAGATACGCAGTATTTT CASSIGLATDTQYF
NA NA TRBJ1-1 TRBV5-6 TGTGCCAGCAGCTTCCGACCGGGGGGGAACACTGAAGCTTTCTTT CASSFRPGGNTEAFF
NA NA TRBJ2-2 TRBV2 TGTGCCAGCAGTGTTCAGGGACTGGTCACCGGGGAGCTGTTTTTT CASSVQGLVTGELFF
NA TRBD1 TRBJ2-7 TRBV5-1 TGCGCCAGCAGCTTGGCCGAAGGGGACAGGAGCTACGAGCAGTACTTC CASSLAEGDRSYEQYF
few NA TRBJ1-4 TRBV15 TGTGCCACCAGCAGAGATACAGGCGGGGGAAAACTGTTTTTT CATSRDTGGGKLFF
NA NA TRBJ2-7 TRBV6-6 TGTGCCAGCAGCCAAACGGGACTTACCCTCTCCTACGAGCAGTACTTC CASSQTGLTLSYEQYF
NA TRBD1 TRBJ1-1 TRBV7-9 TGTGCCAGCAGCCCAGGGGGTGGTGGCATGAACACTGAAGCTTTCTTT CASSPGGGGMNTEAFF
NA TRBD1 TRBJ1-2 TRBV14 TGTGCCAGCAGCCAAGGGGACAGGGGTCGGTATGGCTACACCTTC CASSQGDRGRYGYTF
NA NA TRBJ1-3 TRBV6-1 TGTGCCAGCAGTGAATATTGGGGGGGATGGGGAAACACCATATATTTT CASSEYWGGWGNTIYF
NA NA TRBJ1-4 TRBV18 TGTGCCAGCTCACCCGACCAGACAGAGTTTAATGAAAAACTGTTTTTT CASSPDQTEFNEKLFF
NA NA TRBJ2-3 TRBV4-2 TGTGCCAGCAGCCAAGGACTGGCCGGGAGTCGAACAGATACGCAGTATTTT CASSQGLAGSRTDTQYF